The sequence of this T cell receptor (beta chain) was determined in a study of beta chain features in type 1 diabetes. There are 12 residues in the CDR3. Germline V lookup: CDR1 MDHEN, CDR2 SYDVKM. V was trimmed by 7 bases and J by 7 bases, leaving 11 bases between them. Study-wide results and caveats: A PCR bias possibly favoring shorter templates would apply equally to patients and controls.

The whole isolated RNA underwent reverse transcription, so sequencing captured expressed TCRB transcripts. Sequenced by immunoSEQ multiplex PCR; TCRdb stores in-frame clones only, minus some. This table has around 250,000 clones, about 30% appearing once. A single count supports this clone. The target antigen is unknown. The rearrangement joins TRBV28 to TRBJ1-3; D gene unclear. The TCR was taken from a man younger than 40 in good health. The sample was central memory CD4+ T cells from blood. As DNA, the CDR3 is TGTGCCAGCATTTCAGGACGGAACACCATATATTTT. Protein: CASISGRNTIYF. Full variable domain (rest looked up from reference TRBV28 and TRBJ1-3): DVKVTQSSRYLVKRTGEKVFLECVQDMDHENMFWYRQDPGLGLRLIYFSYDVKMKEKGDIPEGYSVSREKKERFSLILESASTNQTSMYLCASISGRNTIYFGEGSWLTVV.